The 18 T cell receptor beta chains presented below share a single source sample, sequenced in a study of blood T cell repertoires in COVID-19. The method was immunoSEQ multiplex PCR; TCRdb's version includes in-frame clones alone and lacks a portion of them. The table lists around 270,000 clones, roughly 89% of them singletons, with approximately 4.2% in the top ten. Sequences were obtained from peripheral blood. These receptors all stem from a man aged 40-50 years with acute or convalescent COVID-19.

This clone was seen a single time. CDR3 protein: CASSTPFQGGNQPQHF. The CDR3 bases are TGTGCCAGCAGTACCCCCTTCCAGGGGGGCAATCAGCCCCAGCATTTT. The chain joins TRBV27 to TRBJ1-5; 7 nucleotides agree with TRBD1. V trimming: 5 bases; J trimming: 2 bases; junction bases outside the gene matches: 9. CDR1 MNHEY and CDR2 SMNVEV come from the germline V gene (reference sequence). The CDR3 runs to 16 residues.

This clone turned up a few times. The rearrangement joins TRBV5-1 to TRBJ1-1; a weak D match, TRBD1 (6 bases). This CDR3 spans 14 amino acids. Germline V lookup: CDR1 SGHRS, CDR2 YFSETQ. The V end lost 5 bases, the J end lost 4 bases, and 15 bases lay between the germline ends. This CDR3 is CASRLGGAGTEAFF. The CDR3 nucleotides are TGCGCCAGCAGATTAGGGGGTGCCGGCACTGAAGCTTTCTTT.

The chain links TRBV7-9 to TRBJ2-1, with unresolved D. From germline, CDR1 is SEHNR and CDR2 FQNEAQ (reference sequence). V was pared by 4 bases and J by 7 bases, with 20 bases between. This CDR3 is built from 16 residues. CDR3 nucleotides: TGTGCCAGCAGCTCACCAGCCCGGGTAGGTGGGAATGAGCAGTTCTTC. Protein product: CASSSPARVGGNEQFF.

This clone was seen once. V gene TRBV5-1 combines with J gene TRBJ2-1; a weak D match, TRBD2 (6 bases). V gave up 2 bases and J gave up 3 bases, with 12 bases separating them. The germline CDR1 and CDR2 sequences are SGHRS and YFSETQ. This CDR3 comprises 15 residues. DNA of the CDR3: TGCGCCAGCAGCTTAACGGGACTGGACTACAATGAGCAGTTCTTC. It specifies CASSLTGLDYNEQFF. Looking up the rest from reference TRBV5-1 and TRBJ2-1 gives the full variable domain: KAGVTQTPRYLIKTRGQQVTLSCSPISGHRSVSWYQQTPGQGLQFLFEYFSETQRNKGNFPGRFSGRQFSNSRSEMNVSTLELGDSALYLCASSLTGLDYNEQFFGPGTRLTVL.

The chain uses TRBV2 and TRBJ1-1; perhaps TRBD1 as D (5 bases). The germline V gene encodes CDR1 SNHLY and CDR2 FYNNEI. The V end was cut by 4 bases, the J end by 5 bases, with 17 bases between. The CDR3 totals 15 residues. CDR3: CASSGGGSVKTEAFF. CDR3 coding DNA: TGTGCCAGCAGTGGGGGGGGTTCGGTTAAGACTGAAGCTTTCTTT.

The chain couples TRBV5-8 to TRBJ1-1, with D uncertain. Deletions cut 5 bases from V and 4 bases from J, with 12 bases between. The CDR3 runs to 13 residues. The germline CDR1 and CDR2 sequences are SGHTS and YDEGEE. CDR3: CASSKPGLTEAFF. CDR3 nucleotide sequence: TGTGCCAGCAGTAAACCTGGACTCACTGAAGCTTTCTTT.

This chain joins TRBV3-1 (or the pseudogene TRBV3-2) and TRBJ2-3; TRBD1 matches 8 bases. Germline V gene sequence: CDR1 LGHDT, CDR2 YNNKEL (reference sequence). J lost 7 bases, V lost 3 bases, and 9 bases had no gene match. This CDR3 spans 15 amino acids. Here the CDR3 DNA reads TGTGCCAGCAGCCACACGGGACAGGAGGTACATACGCAGTATTTT. It yields the protein CASSHTGQEVHTQYF.

This clone was detected only a few times. This chain uses TRBV10-3 with TRBJ2-1; the D gene is possibly TRBD1 (5 bases). Germline V gene lookup returns CDR1 ENHRY and CDR2 SYGVKD. V was trimmed by 7 bases and J by 10 bases, leaving 11 bases between them. The CDR3 runs to 11 residues. The CDR3 region has the DNA TGTGCCATCACCGCAGCAGGGGAGCAGTTCTTC. Protein sequence: CAITAAGEQFF.

This clone was counted only a few times. The chain employs TRBV27 and TRBJ1-5, with TRBD1 matching 10 bases. Germline V gene sequence: CDR1 MNHEY, CDR2 SMNVEV (reference sequence). The trim removed 6 bases at V and 6 bases at J, leaving 14 bases unmatched. The CDR3 sequence is 17 residues long. The CDR3 loop reads CASSTLSGTGVGQPQHF. CDR3 in DNA: TGTGCCAGCAGCACGTTAAGCGGGACAGGGGTAGGTCAGCCCCAGCATTTT.

This clone is a singleton in its sample. The chain links TRBV21-1 to TRBJ1-1; the table's D call, TRBD1, was not checked against the DNA. TRBV21-1 represents a pseudogene. CDR3 length: 12 amino acids. The CDR3 DNA sequence: TGTGCCAGCGTCAGGGTGGGGACTGAAGCTTTCTTT. Protein sequence: CASVRVGTEAFF.

The V and J genes are TRBV5-4 and TRBJ2-7, with TRBD1 matching over 12 bases. V lost 0 bases, J lost 6 bases, and 1 base stayed unmatched. Germline assignment: CDR1 SGHNT and CDR2 YYREEE (reference sequence). The CDR3 totals 14 residues. The CDR3 loop reads CASSLGGQGAEQYF. The CDR3 bases are TGTGCCAGCAGCTTGGGGGGACAGGGGGCCGAGCAGTACTTC.

Worth noting for this clone: The same CDR3 can be traced to other DNA sequences in this sample. This chain uses TRBV29-1 with TRBJ1-5; the D is unclear. The CDR3 totals 15 residues. CDR1 is SQVTM and CDR2 is ANQGSEA in the germline V gene. V was cut by 4 bases and J by 2 bases, with 15 bases left in between. The CDR3 sequence is CSVADGLLGNQPQHF. The CDR3 DNA reads TGCAGCGTTGCGGACGGACTTCTTGGCAATCAGCCCCAGCATTTT.

The rearrangement uses TRBV6-5 and TRBJ2-1, with TRBD2 identical over 10 bases. There are 16 residues in the CDR3. Losses at the gene ends were 2 bases for V and 4 bases for J; bases not matched to a gene: 5. From germline, CDR1 is MNHEY and CDR2 SVGAGI. The CDR3 sequence is CASSYVGSGGYNEQFF. In nucleotides, the CDR3 is TGTGCCAGCAGTTACGTCGGTAGCGGGGGGTACAATGAGCAGTTCTTC.

The genes are TRBV7-8 and TRBJ1-1, with D possibly TRBD1 on 6 matching bases. Trimming cost V 4 bases and J 3 bases, with 9 bases left between them. This CDR3 has 13 residues. Germline lookup yields CDR1 SGHVS and CDR2 FQNEAQ. CDR3 DNA: TGTGCCAGCAGCTCCGCAGGGGACACTGAAGCTTTCTTT. Protein sequence: CASSSAGDTEAFF.

The J gene is TRBJ2-3, the V gene TRBV28; 7 bases are shared with TRBD1. From germline, CDR1 is MDHEN and CDR2 SYDVKM. The CDR3 covers 15 residues. The J segment lost 1 base and the V segment lost 7 bases, leaving 8 bases of the junction unmatched. In DNA form, the CDR3 reads TGTGCCAGCATCAGGGCAGGGACAGGCACAGATACGCAGTATTTT. Translating it yields CASIRAGTGTDTQYF.

The chain has TRBV19 and TRBJ2-7, with a possible D match to TRBD1 (6 bases). V dropped 8 bases and J dropped 6 bases, with 20 bases sitting between them. The CDR3 spans 14 residues. Germline assignment: CDR1 LNHDA and CDR2 SQIVND (reference sequence). CDR3 bases: TGTGCCAGTTCAGCCGGGACAAAGCCCAGCGAGCAGTACTTC. Residues: CASSAGTKPSEQYF.

V and J are TRBV9 and TRBJ2-2, with 14 positions matching TRBD2. With V trimmed by 4 bases and J by 2 bases, 4 bases remained unmatched. CDR1 and CDR2 from the germline V gene are SGDLS and YYNGEE. CDR3 length equals 17 residues. The CDR3 here is CASSPGTSGGNTGELFF. For the CDR3, the DNA is TGTGCCAGCAGCCCGGGGACTAGCGGGGGTAACACCGGGGAGCTGTTTTTT.

J is TRBJ1-1 and V is TRBV10-3; 7 nucleotides match TRBD1. The trim removed 2 bases at V and 0 bases at J, leaving 6 bases unmatched. Germline V gene sequence: CDR1 ENHRY, CDR2 SYGVKD. CDR3 length equals 16 residues. This chain's CDR3 is CAISEAGGIMNTEAFF. CDR3 coding DNA: TGTGCCATCAGTGAGGCAGGGGGGATCATGAACACTGAAGCTTTCTTT.